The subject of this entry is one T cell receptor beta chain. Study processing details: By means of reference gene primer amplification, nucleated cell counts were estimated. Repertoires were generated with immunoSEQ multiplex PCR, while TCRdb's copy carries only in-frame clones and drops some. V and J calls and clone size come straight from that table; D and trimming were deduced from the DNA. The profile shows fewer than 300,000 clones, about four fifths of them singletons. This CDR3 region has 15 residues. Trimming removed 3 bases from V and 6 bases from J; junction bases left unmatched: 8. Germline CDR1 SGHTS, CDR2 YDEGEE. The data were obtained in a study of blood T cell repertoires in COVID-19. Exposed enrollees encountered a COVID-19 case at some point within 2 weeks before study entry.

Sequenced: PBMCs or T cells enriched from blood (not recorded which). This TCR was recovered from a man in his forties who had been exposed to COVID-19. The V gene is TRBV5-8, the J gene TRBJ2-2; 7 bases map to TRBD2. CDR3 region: CASSSDWAGAGELFF. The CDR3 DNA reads TGTGCCAGCAGCTCGGACTGGGCGGGAGCCGGGGAGCTGTTTTTT. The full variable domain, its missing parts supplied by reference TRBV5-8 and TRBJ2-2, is EAGVTQSPTHLIKTRGQQATLRCSPISGHTSVYWYQQALGLGLQFLLWYDEGEERNRGNFPPRFSGRQFPNYSSELNVNALELEDSALYLCASSSDWAGAGELFFGEGSRLTVL.